This TCR beta chain was documented in a study of cytotoxic CD8 clonotypes in ibrutinib-treated CLL. Study context: Response samples were taken after a median around eleven months of treatment, range 6 to 36. Samples averaged around 280,000 productive templates and 90,000 to 100,000 productive rearrangements.

Germline V gene sequence: CDR1 MNHEY, CDR2 SVGAGI. This CDR3 spans 16 amino acids. The V segment lost 2 bases and the J segment 8 bases; nucleotides outside the gene matches: 8. Findings and caveats of the study: Starting clonality was above that of age-matched healthy donors and tracked circulating CD8+ T-cell counts. The public clonotypes identified were infrequent and showed contraction or stability on treatment.

Sequencing was performed with immunoSEQ multiplex PCR; in TCRdb, only in-frame clones are kept and a portion is missing. This sample has 200,000 to 250,000 clones; about four fifths occur once, and the top ten carry roughly 11%. This clone occurred a few times. What it binds is unknown. The material sequenced was PBMCs, taken after 12 months of ibrutinib treatment. The receptor's source is a human donor with chronic lymphocytic leukemia. The chain combines TRBV6-5 with TRBJ1-4, with 10 bases aligning to TRBD1. CDR3 nucleotide sequence: TGTGCCAGCAGTTACCGACAGGGGGCGCGGCACGAAAAACTGTTTTTT. Its protein product is CASSYRQGARHEKLFF.